The 15 T cell receptor beta chains in this list originate from one sample, sequenced in a study of blood T cell repertoires in COVID-19. Sequenced by immunoSEQ multiplex PCR; TCRdb stores in-frame clones only, minus some. The sample has 95,000 to 150,000 clones; around 86% are singletons. Sample: peripheral blood. These TCRs come from a man older than 75 with active or convalescent COVID-19.

The rearrangement uses TRBV2 and TRBJ2-5, with TRBD2 as a possible D gene (5 bases). CDR1 and CDR2 from the germline V gene are SNHLY and FYNNEI. With 10 bases removed from V and 5 bases from J, the gap between germline ends came to 20 bases. The CDR3 length is 14 residues. The CDR3 spells CATEREQVRETQYF. The CDR3 DNA reads TGTGCCACCGAGAGGGAGCAGGTCCGGGAGACCCAGTACTTC.

The rearrangement joins TRBV11-2 to TRBJ1-5; D unresolved. Germline values: CDR1 SGHAT, CDR2 FQNNGV. This CDR3 is built from 14 residues. The V and J ends lost 5 bases and 7 bases respectively, with 15 bases between them. CDR3 residues: CASSLGGPEQPQHF. The DNA for the CDR3 is TGTGCCAGCAGCCTAGGCGGCCCAGAGCAGCCCCAGCATTTT.

This clone was observed a few times. Other DNA sequences in this sample translate to the same CDR3. The rearrangement joins TRBV3-1 (or the pseudogene TRBV3-2) to TRBJ1-1; D call uncertain. The ends were cut back, 1 base at V and 4 bases at J, with 7 bases in the middle. Germline-derived CDR1 and CDR2 are LGHDT and YNNKEL (reference sequence). This CDR3 region has 13 residues. CDR3 sequence: CASSQGRGTEAFF. The CDR3 coding sequence is TGTGCCAGCAGCCAAGGCAGAGGCACTGAAGCTTTCTTT.

Only a few counts were recorded for this clone. The chain links TRBV19 to TRBJ2-1, with 11 bases aligning to TRBD1. Germline CDR1 is LNHDA and CDR2 is SQIVND (reference sequence). V shed 4 bases and J 1 base; nucleotides not matched to a gene: 6. This CDR3 has 17 amino acids. CDR3 DNA sequence: TGTGCCAGTAGTAACCCCCGGGACAGGGGGTCCTACAATGAGCAGTTCTTC. It translates to CASSNPRDRGSYNEQFF.

The CDR3 here is CASSVGVVGVSPLHF. The CDR3 bases are TGTGCCAGCAGCGTAGGGGTAGTCGGGGTATCACCCCTCCACTTT. The V and J genes are TRBV9 and TRBJ1-6, with D hard to call. V was clipped by 0 bases and J by 10 bases, with 14 bases between them. This CDR3 has 15 amino acids. Germline V CDR1 and CDR2: SGDLS, YYNGEE.

The J gene is TRBJ1-2, the V gene TRBV5-6, with a tentative D call TRBD1 (6 bases). V was shortened by 4 bases and J by 2 bases, with 18 bases between the two germline ends. The germline gives CDR1 SGHDT, CDR2 YYEEEE. This CDR3 contains 16 residues. CDR3 nucleotide sequence: TGTGCCAGCAGCAAAATAGATAGCAGGGGAAACTATGGCTACACCTTC. Translated: CASSKIDSRGNYGYTF.

The gene calls are TRBV10-3 and TRBJ2-7, with a weak D call TRBD1 (6 bases). V lost 10 bases and J 6 bases, leaving 19 bases between the germline ends. Germline V gene sequence: CDR1 ENHRY, CDR2 SYGVKD. The CDR3 totals 13 residues. The CDR3 DNA sequence: TGTGCCACCAAGCCAGGGGATCGGAGCGAGCAGTACTTC. Translation: CATKPGDRSEQYF.

The V gene is TRBV7-3, the J gene TRBJ1-2; D possibly corresponds to TRBD1 (6 bases). The CDR3 length is 15 residues. Trimming shortened V by 3 bases and J by 6 bases, and 17 bases separated the two germline ends. CDR1 is SGHTA, CDR2 FQGTGA, per germline. CDR3 in DNA: TGTGCCAGCAGCTTCACCGGGGACACCGGAGATGGCTACACCTTC. Amino acid sequence: CASSFTGDTGDGYTF.

This CDR3 is CAIDLAGATGELFF. CDR3 DNA: TGTGCCATCGACTTAGCGGGGGCGACCGGGGAGCTGTTTTTT. The rearrangement uses TRBV5-4 and TRBJ2-2, with 9 bases aligning to TRBD2. V trimming: 9 bases; J trimming: 5 bases; junction bases outside the gene matches: 8. This CDR3 is 14 amino acids long. CDR1 is SGHNT, CDR2 YYREEE, per germline (reference sequence).

The CDR3 bases are TGTGCCAGCAGCTTCTTCAGGGTGAACACTGAAGCTTTCTTT. It codes for CASSFFRVNTEAFF. The V call is TRBV7-2, the J call TRBJ1-1; possible D gene TRBD1, 5 bases. Germline V gene data show CDR1 as SGHTA and CDR2 as FQGNSA. V lost 3 bases and J lost 0, with 8 bases in between. The CDR3 totals 14 residues.

The chain carries TRBV13 and TRBJ1-4; TRBD1 agrees at 8 bases. Germline CDR1 PRHDT, CDR2 FYEKMQ (reference sequence). Trimming cost V 4 bases and J 5 bases; bases outside gene matches: 9. There are 16 residues in the CDR3. CDR3 nucleotides: TGTGCCAGCAGCTCACAAATCAGGGACAGGAATGAAAAACTGTTTTTT. The encoded protein is CASSSQIRDRNEKLFF.

The chain links TRBV24-1 to TRBJ2-1; D is possibly TRBD2 (7 bases). Germline V gene lookup returns CDR1 KGHDR and CDR2 SFDVKD. CDR3 length: 17 amino acids. The germline V and J ends were trimmed by 0 bases and 6 bases, with 17 bases remaining between them. The CDR3 sequence: CATSDLRAEGGANEQFF. CDR3 in DNA: TGTGCCACCAGTGATTTGCGGGCCGAGGGGGGGGCCAATGAGCAGTTCTTC.

The V call is TRBV5-8, the J call TRBJ2-7, with D perhaps matching TRBD2 (6 bases). V dropped 7 bases and J dropped 6 bases, with 17 bases sitting between them. The CDR3 covers 13 residues. The germline gives CDR1 SGHTS, CDR2 YDEGEE. The CDR3 nucleotides read TGTGCCAGCTCTGAGCGGGCCCCCTCCGAGCAGTACTTC. Translated: CASSERAPSEQYF.

The chain links TRBV11-2 to TRBJ2-3; 10 nucleotides agree with TRBD1. The CDR3 has 16 residues. The germline gives CDR1 SGHAT, CDR2 FQNNGV. J gave up 5 bases and V 3 bases, and 8 bases lay outside the gene matches. CDR3: CASSFGGQGSLDTQYF. As DNA, the CDR3 is TGTGCCAGCAGCTTTGGGGGACAGGGGTCCTTAGATACGCAGTATTTT.

The chain has TRBV3-1 (or the pseudogene TRBV3-2) and TRBJ1-6, with 7 positions matching TRBD1. Trimming took 4 bases from V and 5 from J; bases not matched to a gene: 2. Germline V gives CDR1 LGHDT, CDR2 YNNKEL (reference sequence). The CDR3 covers 14 residues. DNA for the CDR3: TGTGCCAGCAGCCTCAGGGGGAATAATTCACCCCTCCACTTT. The encoded protein is CASSLRGNNSPLHF.